These 30 T cell receptor beta chains were all obtained from the same sample, sequenced in a study of T cells in Graves' hyperthyroidism and ophthalmopathy. Template material for amplifying TCR beta CDR3 regions consisted of RNA transcripts. During a first-round RT-PCR of the TCR CDR3, the HTBI primer set was used. Via MiXCR, TCRdb re-called the multiplex PCR reads, giving one row per CDR3 protein. The sample carries approximately 600,000 distinct CDR3 sequences, approximately 15% recorded once. Sequenced input: blood. Receptors originate from a woman between 18 and 30 years old with Graves' ophthalmopathy.

This clonotype has ten or more counts. The V and J genes are TRBV13 and TRBJ2-5; no firm D call. V was shortened by 5 bases and J by 1 base, with 11 bases between the two germline ends. CDR3 length: 14 amino acids. The germline V gene encodes CDR1 PRHDT and CDR2 FYEKMQ (reference sequence). The CDR3 coding sequence is TGTGCCAGCAGCCCCACTCGGACCCAAGAGACCCAGTACTTC. Protein sequence: CASSPTRTQETQYF.

V is TRBV5-1 and J is TRBJ2-7; 13 bases match TRBD2. Unmatched junction bases numbered 6, after V lost 3 bases and J lost 6 bases. Germline V gives CDR1 SGHRS, CDR2 YFSETQ. The CDR3 contains 15 residues. CDR3 nucleotides: TGCGCCAGCAGCTACACTAGCGGGAGGGCCCGCGAGCAGTACTTC. Its protein product is CASSYTSGRAREQYF. Combining the CDR3 with reference TRBV5-1 and TRBJ2-7 gives the whole variable domain KAGVTQTPRYLIKTRGQQVTLSCSPISGHRSVSWYQQTPGQGLQFLFEYFSETQRNKGNFPGRFSGRQFSNSRSEMNVSTLELGDSALYLCASSYTSGRAREQYFGPGTRLTVT.

J is TRBJ2-2 and V is TRBV18; 9 nucleotides agree with TRBD1. Trimming cost V 3 bases and J 6 bases; bases outside gene matches: 8. CDR3 size: 16 residues. Germline V gene lookup returns CDR1 KGHSH and CDR2 LQKENI. The CDR3 protein is CASSPTGQGMAGELFF. CDR3 DNA sequence: TGTGCCAGCTCACCTACCGGACAGGGGATGGCCGGGGAGCTGTTTTTT.

This clonotype was seen ten or more times. The rearrangement joins TRBV28 to TRBJ2-7; 9 positions match TRBD1. Germline V gives CDR1 MDHEN, CDR2 SYDVKM. The length of the CDR3 is 14 residues. Trimming took 7 bases from V and 1 from J; bases not matched to a gene: 5. CDR3 loop: CASTTGTGSYEQYF. The CDR3 DNA reads TGTGCCAGCACCACCGGGACAGGGTCCTACGAGCAGTACTTC.

This clonotype was counted ten times or more. The chain uses TRBV2 and TRBJ1-1, with 8 bases fitting TRBD1. The J segment lost 6 bases and the V segment lost 9 bases, leaving 3 bases of the junction unmatched. The CDR3 length is 11 residues. Germline V CDR1 and CDR2: SNHLY, FYNNEI. The CDR3 DNA reads as TGTGCCAGACAGGGGGTTCCTGAAGCTTTCTTT. It encodes CARQGVPEAFF. Full variable domain (missing parts from reference TRBV2 and TRBJ1-1): EPEVTQTPSHQVTQMGQEVILRCVPISNHLYFYWYRQILGQKVEFLVSFYNNEISEKSEIFDDQFSVERPDGSNFTLKIRSTKLEDSAMYFCARQGVPEAFFGQGTRLTVV.

This clonotype was counted at least ten times. The chain links TRBV11-3 to TRBJ1-1; possibly TRBD1 for D (5 bases). Germline V gives CDR1 SGHNT, CDR2 YENEEA. Deletions cut 0 bases from V and 1 base from J, with 9 bases between. This CDR3 spans 15 amino acids. CDR3 in amino acids: CASSLDGGTNTEAFF. CDR3 in DNA: TGTGCCAGCAGCTTAGATGGGGGTACGAACACTGAAGCTTTCTTT.

This clonotype was counted many times. The chain employs TRBV18 and TRBJ2-5; D gene ambiguous. Trimming took off 4 bases at V and 0 bases at J, with 9 bases between the two ends. The germline V gene has CDR1 KGHSH and CDR2 LQKENI. The CDR3 loop spans 14 amino acids. The CDR3 DNA reads TGTGCCAGCTCACAACATCGATACCAAGAGACCCAGTACTTC. Its protein is CASSQHRYQETQYF.

This clonotype was detected a few times. V is TRBV6-5 and J is TRBJ2-5, with D possibly matching TRBD1 (5 bases). Trimming took off 4 bases at V and 1 base at J, with 10 bases between the two ends. The CDR3 has 14 residues. Germline lookup yields CDR1 MNHEY and CDR2 SVGAGI. Here the CDR3 DNA reads TGTGCCAGCAGTTTTGACAGACCCCAAGAGACCCAGTACTTC. This sequence encodes CASSFDRPQETQYF.

At least ten counts were recorded for this clonotype. This chain links TRBV20-1 with TRBJ2-1, with D perhaps TRBD2 (5 bases). The CDR3 is 16 amino acids. Per germline, CDR1 DFQATT and CDR2 SNEGSKA (reference sequence). V was trimmed by 0 bases and J by 2 bases, leaving 14 bases between them. CDR3 in amino acids: CSARDFGIPAYNEQFF. Here the CDR3 DNA reads TGCAGTGCTAGAGATTTCGGGATCCCTGCCTACAATGAGCAGTTCTTC.

The rearrangement links TRBV9 to TRBJ2-1, with 9 bases lining up with TRBD2. The trim removed 0 bases at V and 7 bases at J, leaving 8 bases unmatched. This CDR3 is 16 amino acids long. Germline V CDR1 and CDR2: SGDLS, YYNGEE. The CDR3 coding sequence is TGTGCCAGCAGCGTAGGCAGCGGGAGGAGCGGGAATGAGCAGTTCTTC. Translating it yields CASSVGSGRSGNEQFF.

There are many counts of this clonotype. The V and J genes are TRBV7-2 and TRBJ2-5, with 8 bases matching TRBD1. Looked up from germline, CDR1 is SGHTA and CDR2 is FQGNSA. The CDR3 is made up of 15 amino acids. V was clipped by 5 bases and J by 5 bases; unmatched bases: 10. CDR3 in DNA: TGTGCCAGCAGCCCCTCGGCAGGGGGCGGCGAGACCCAGTACTTC. This encodes CASSPSAGGGETQYF. The variable domain in full, completed from reference TRBV7-2 and TRBJ2-5, reads GAGVSQSPSNKVTEKGKDVELRCDPISGHTALYWYRQSLGQGLEFLIYFQGNSAPDKSGLPSDRFSAERTGGSVSTLTIQRTQQEDSAVYLCASSPSAGGGETQYFGPGTRLLVL.

This clonotype was seen a few times. The V call is TRBV5-1, the J call TRBJ2-5; D may be TRBD1 (6 bases). From germline, CDR1 is SGHRS and CDR2 YFSETQ. The CDR3 spans 14 residues. Trimming left V 4 bases short and J 5 bases short, with 15 bases between. The CDR3 region is CASSDDRRAETQYF. CDR3 coding DNA: TGCGCCAGCAGCGACGACAGGCGGGCGGAGACCCAGTACTTC. Using reference TRBV5-1 and TRBJ2-5 for the parts outside the CDR3, the full variable domain is KAGVTQTPRYLIKTRGQQVTLSCSPISGHRSVSWYQQTPGQGLQFLFEYFSETQRNKGNFPGRFSGRQFSNSRSEMNVSTLELGDSALYLCASSDDRRAETQYFGPGTRLLVL.

This rearrangement joins TRBV4-2 to TRBJ2-6; TRBD1 agrees at 11 bases. The CDR3 has 18 amino acids. J lost 2 bases, V lost 3 bases, and 6 bases had no gene match. CDR1 and CDR2 from the germline V gene are LGHNA and YNFKEQ. CDR3 coding DNA: TGTGCCAGCAGCCACCTACCGGGACAGGGGGCTGGGGCCAACGTCCTGACTTTC. This gives the protein CASSHLPGQGAGANVLTF.

The V and J genes are TRBV6-2 or TRBV6-3 and TRBJ2-7; D may be TRBD1 (5 bases). The CDR3 runs to 12 residues. The germline CDR1 and CDR2 sequences are MNHEY and SVGEGT. V lost 5 bases, J lost 3 bases, and 8 bases lay in between. The CDR3 is CASSDSRYEQYF. In nucleotides, the CDR3 is TGTGCCAGCAGTGACAGCCGCTACGAGCAGTACTTC.

This clonotype appeared many times. The chain joins TRBV20-1 to TRBJ2-1; 12 bases agree with TRBD2. This CDR3 contains 15 residues. Germline V gene sequence: CDR1 DFQATT, CDR2 SNEGSKA (reference sequence). The V and J ends lost 6 bases and 9 bases, in that order; junction bases with no gene match: 12. The CDR3 nucleotides are TGCAGTGCCCAGACTAGCGGGGGATGGGTGGTTGAGCAGTTCTTC. As protein: CSAQTSGGWVVEQFF.

This clonotype was recorded many times. The rearrangement links TRBV7-2 to TRBJ2-1; TRBD2 matches at 11 bases. The CDR3 runs 16 residues. CDR1 and CDR2 (germline): SGHTA, FQGNSA. V trimming: 2 bases; J trimming: 4 bases; junction bases outside the gene matches: 4. The CDR3 sequence: CASSLSSGRSYNEQFF. The CDR3 DNA reads TGTGCCAGCAGCTTATCTAGCGGGAGGTCGTACAATGAGCAGTTCTTC.

This chain links TRBV4-3 with TRBJ1-3, with 9 bases matching TRBD1. The CDR3 spans 17 residues. After removal of 6 bases from V and 0 bases from J, the junction contained 9 bases not matched to a gene. Looked up from germline, CDR1 is LGHNA and CDR2 is YSLEER. CDR3 sequence: CASSPTGTGSSGNTIYF. The CDR3 DNA is TGCGCCAGCAGTCCGACCGGGACAGGGAGCTCTGGAAACACCATATATTTT.

The rearrangement joins TRBV3-1 to TRBJ2-1; TRBD2 matches at 9 bases. There are 13 residues in the CDR3. In germline, CDR1 is LGHDT, CDR2 YNNKEL (reference sequence). J gave up 8 bases and V 6 bases, and 5 bases lay outside the gene matches. Here the CDR3 reads CASRPGLAYEQFF. DNA of the CDR3: TGTGCCAGCAGGCCGGGACTAGCCTATGAGCAGTTCTTC.

The chain joins TRBV28 to TRBJ2-6; 13 positions match TRBD2. Trimming at V came to 4 bases and at J to 3 bases, leaving 12 bases not matched to a gene. From germline, CDR1 is MDHEN and CDR2 SYDVKM. The CDR3 loop spans 20 amino acids. This CDR3 is CASSSPLRTSGRGGANVLTF. CDR3 DNA sequence: TGTGCCAGCAGTTCCCCCCTTAGGACTAGCGGGAGAGGTGGGGCCAACGTCCTGACTTTC.

This chain joins TRBV9 and TRBJ2-1, with 7 bases lining up with TRBD2. The V gene's germline CDR1 is SGDLS and CDR2 YYNGEE. Trimming removed 8 bases from V and 9 bases from J; junction bases left unmatched: 11. The CDR3 consists of 13 residues. CDR3 sequence: CASEAGNGIEQFF. The CDR3 DNA sequence: TGTGCCAGTGAAGCGGGAAATGGAATTGAGCAGTTCTTC.

The table lists this clonotype with many counts. V usage is TRBV30 and J usage is TRBJ1-1, with TRBD1 matching over 9 bases. The trim removed 0 bases at V and 1 base at J, leaving 9 bases unmatched. The germline V gene encodes CDR1 GTSNPN and CDR2 SVGIG (reference sequence). The CDR3 is 17 residues long. CDR3 loop: CAWSVGTGSSWNTEAFF. The CDR3 DNA reads TGTGCCTGGAGTGTCGGGACAGGGAGTAGTTGGAACACTGAAGCTTTCTTT.

This clonotype was observed a handful of times. One base away lies a much larger clone, so this may be a sequencing read error. V gene TRBV12-5 combines with J gene TRBJ1-5; a possible D gene is TRBD1 (5 bases). Trimming removed 1 base from V and 6 bases from J, with 19 bases in between. CDR3 length equals 17 residues. The germline V gene encodes CDR1 LGHNT and CDR2 FRNRAP. The CDR3 bases are TGTGCTAGTGGTTTGGACATAGACAGCGGGAGGGGTCAGCCCCAGCATTTT. Amino acid sequence: CASGLDIDSGRGQPQHF. Full variable domain (remainder filled in from reference TRBV12-5 and TRBJ1-5): DARVTQTPRHKVTEMGQEVTMRCQPILGHNTVFWYRQTMMQGLELLAYFRNRAPLDDSGMPKDRFSAEMPDATLATLKIQPSEPRDSAVYFCASGLDIDSGRGQPQHFGDGTRLSIL.

The gene calls are TRBV12-3 or TRBV12-4 and TRBJ2-1, with 14 bases matching TRBD2. Trimming cost V 8 bases and J 6 bases; bases outside gene matches: 12. The length of the CDR3 is 17 residues. The CDR3 nucleotides read TGTGCCAGCTCACCCGGGACTAGCGGGAGAGGGGTCAATGAGCAGTTCTTC. Amino acid sequence: CASSPGTSGRGVNEQFF.

This clonotype was found many times. The rearrangement links TRBV27 to TRBJ2-5; D gene unclear. Germline V gives CDR1 MNHEY, CDR2 SMNVEV (reference sequence). The CDR3 runs to 13 residues. The V end was cut by 4 bases, the J end by 5 bases, with 11 bases between. The CDR3 coding sequence is TGTGCCAGCAGTTCGTCTATAGGGGAGACCCAGTACTTC. Residues: CASSSSIGETQYF.

This clonotype was counted at least ten times. This chain joins TRBV4-3 and TRBJ2-7; the match to TRBD2 covers 9 bases. This CDR3 is 15 amino acids long. After removal of 1 base from V and 4 bases from J, the junction contained 5 bases not matched to a gene. The V gene's germline CDR1 is LGHNA and CDR2 YSLEER. CDR3 sequence (DNA): TGCGCCAGCAGCCAAGGCCTCCTAGCGGGGTACGAGCAGTACTTC. Its protein product is CASSQGLLAGYEQYF.

The chain recombines TRBV9 with TRBJ2-5; the D gene is possibly TRBD2 (7 bases). This CDR3 comprises 15 residues. CDR1 and CDR2 (germline): SGDLS, YYNGEE. The V end was cut by 0 bases, the J end by 5 bases, with 14 bases between. The DNA for the CDR3 is TGTGCCAGCAGCGTAGGCGGGGGCCGGGTTGAGACCCAGTACTTC. It is translated as CASSVGGGRVETQYF.

This clonotype was found many times. V usage is TRBV7-8 and J usage is TRBJ2-1, with a tentative D call TRBD2 (5 bases). CDR3 length: 17 residues. Germline assignment: CDR1 SGHVS and CDR2 FQNEAQ. The V and J ends lost 0 bases and 7 bases respectively, with 19 bases between them. Written as DNA, the CDR3 is TGTGCCAGCAGCTTAGCGAGTAGCGCGAGGCCAACGAATGAGCAGTTCTTC. It is translated as CASSLASSARPTNEQFF.

This clonotype showed up just a few times. This chain uses TRBV4-2 with TRBJ1-6; unclear D gene. The V gene lost 4 bases and the J gene lost 2 bases, with 18 bases spanning the gap. Germline lookup yields CDR1 LGHNA and CDR2 YNFKEQ. CDR3 length: 18 amino acids. The CDR3 sequence is CASSRHVLSGPYNSPLHF. The CDR3 nucleotides are TGTGCCAGCAGCCGTCACGTTCTTAGTGGACCCTATAATTCACCCCTCCACTTT.

This clonotype showed up many times. For the CDR3, the DNA is TGTGCCAGCACCCAGGGGGCCGTGCAAGAGACCCAGTACTTC. This translates into CASTQGAVQETQYF. This chain connects TRBV12-3 or TRBV12-4 to TRBJ2-5, with 8 bases aligning to TRBD1. V lost 7 bases and J lost 2; bases outside the gene matches: 6. This CDR3 spans 14 amino acids.

The chain is built from TRBV6-2 or TRBV6-3 and TRBJ2-7; D is uncertain. V was shortened by 7 bases and J by 2 bases, with 15 bases between the two germline ends. Per the germline V gene, CDR1 is MNHEY and CDR2 is SVGEGT. There are 14 residues in the CDR3. Here the CDR3 reads CASTFSSSTYEQYF. CDR3 nucleotide sequence: TGTGCCAGCACTTTTAGTTCTTCGACCTACGAGCAGTACTTC.